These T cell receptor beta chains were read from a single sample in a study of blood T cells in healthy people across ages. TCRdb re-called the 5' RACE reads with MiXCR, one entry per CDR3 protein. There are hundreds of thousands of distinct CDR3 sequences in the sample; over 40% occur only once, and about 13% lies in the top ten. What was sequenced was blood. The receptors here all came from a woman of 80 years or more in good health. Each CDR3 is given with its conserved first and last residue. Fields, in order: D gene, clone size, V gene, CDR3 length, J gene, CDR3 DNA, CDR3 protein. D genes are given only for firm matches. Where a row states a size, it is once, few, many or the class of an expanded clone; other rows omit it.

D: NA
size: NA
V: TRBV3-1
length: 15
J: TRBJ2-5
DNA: TGTGCCAGCAGCCAAGGATTACAGGGCCAAGAGACCCAGTACTTC
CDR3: CASSQGLQGQETQYF

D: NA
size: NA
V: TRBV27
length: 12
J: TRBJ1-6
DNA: TGTGCCAGCAGGGATCTTTATTCACCCCTCCACTTT
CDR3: CASRDLYSPLHF

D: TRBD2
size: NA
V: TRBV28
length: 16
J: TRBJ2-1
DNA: TGTGCCAGCGAAACTAGCGGGGCCGGCGAGGGGAATGAGCAGTTCTTC
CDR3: CASETSGAGEGNEQFF

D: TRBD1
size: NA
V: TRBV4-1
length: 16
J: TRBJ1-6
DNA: TGCGCCAGCAGCCAAGTAGGGCCAGGGGGATATTCACCCCTCCACTTT
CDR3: CASSQVGPGGYSPLHF

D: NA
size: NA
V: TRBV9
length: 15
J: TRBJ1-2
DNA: TGTGCCAGCAGCGTCTTACAGGGCTCGACTGATGGCTACACCTTC
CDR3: CASSVLQGSTDGYTF

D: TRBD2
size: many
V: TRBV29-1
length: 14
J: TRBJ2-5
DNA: TGCAGCGCGACTAGCCGCCCGGAGGGGGAGACCCAGTACTTC
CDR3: CSATSRPEGETQYF

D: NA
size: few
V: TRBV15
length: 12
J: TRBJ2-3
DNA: TGTGCCACCAGCAGTACGCGAGATACGCAGTATTTT
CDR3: CATSSTRDTQYF

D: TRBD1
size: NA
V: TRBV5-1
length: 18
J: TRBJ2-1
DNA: TGCGCCAGCAGCTTGGCCCCTCCGGGACAGGGGGCGGTTAATGAGCAGTTCTTC
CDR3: CASSLAPPGQGAVNEQFF

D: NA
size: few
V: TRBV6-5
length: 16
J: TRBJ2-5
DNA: TGTGCCAGCAGTTACTCGACCCTTCCAGTGGCAGAGACCCAGTACTTC
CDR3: CASSYSTLPVAETQYF

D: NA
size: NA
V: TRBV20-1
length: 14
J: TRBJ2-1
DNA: TGCAGTGCCCCGACGGGGTTACAATCCAATGAGCAGTTCTTC
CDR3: CSAPTGLQSNEQFF

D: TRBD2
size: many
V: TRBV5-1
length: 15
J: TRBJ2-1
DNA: TGCGCCAGCAGCTCACCCGGGGGGAAGATTAATGAGCAGTTCTTC
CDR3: CASSSPGGKINEQFF

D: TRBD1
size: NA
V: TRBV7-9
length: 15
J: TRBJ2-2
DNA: TGTGCCAGCCCGCCGGGACAGGGCAACACCGGGGAGCTGTTTTTT
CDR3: CASPPGQGNTGELFF

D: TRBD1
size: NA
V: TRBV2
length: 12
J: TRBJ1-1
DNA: TGTGCCAGCAAGAGGGACAGCTTGGAAGCTTTCTTT
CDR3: CASKRDSLEAFF

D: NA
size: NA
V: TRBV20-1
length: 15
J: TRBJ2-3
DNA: TGCAGTGCAAATACCGGGACACCGAACGGGGATACGCAGTATTTT
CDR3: CSANTGTPNGDTQYF

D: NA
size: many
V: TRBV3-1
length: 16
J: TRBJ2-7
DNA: TGTGCCAGCAGCCAAGGGTCGGGGGCCCTATCCTACGAGCAGTACTTC
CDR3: CASSQGSGALSYEQYF

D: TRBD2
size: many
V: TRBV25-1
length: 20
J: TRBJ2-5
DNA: TGTGCCAGCAGTGAATCTTTGGAGCGGGGTAGCGGGAGTTACCCGGAGACCCAGTACTTC
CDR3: CASSESLERGSGSYPETQYF

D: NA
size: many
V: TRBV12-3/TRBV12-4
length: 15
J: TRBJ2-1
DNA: TGTGCCAGCAATCCCCCGGGTCGCGGCTACAATGAGCAGTTCTTC
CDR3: CASNPPGRGYNEQFF

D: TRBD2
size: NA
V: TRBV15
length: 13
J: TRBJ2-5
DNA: TGTGCCACCAGCAGGACTAGCGGGGGGGTGCAGTACTTC
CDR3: CATSRTSGGVQYF

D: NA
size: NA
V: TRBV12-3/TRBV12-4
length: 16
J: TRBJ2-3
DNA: TGTGCCAGCCACCCTCTAGCGAGGTTTAGCACAGATACGCGGTATTTT
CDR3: CASHPLARFSTDTRYF

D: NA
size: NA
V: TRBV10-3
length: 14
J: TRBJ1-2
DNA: TGTGCCATCTGGGGGGAATTTCATAACTATGGCTACACCTTC
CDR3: CAIWGEFHNYGYTF

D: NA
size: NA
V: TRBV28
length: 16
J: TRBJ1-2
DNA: TGTGCCAGCACCTTAACTCCGGGACAAAAGAACTATGGCTACACCTTC
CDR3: CASTLTPGQKNYGYTF

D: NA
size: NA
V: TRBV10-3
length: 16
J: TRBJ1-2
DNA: TGTGCCATCAGTGAACCCCGACTCCAGGGAAGGGATGGCTACACCTTC
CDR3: CAISEPRLQGRDGYTF

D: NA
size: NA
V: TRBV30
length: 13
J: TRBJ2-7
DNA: TGTGCCTGGGGGTGGGAGGATTCCTACGAGCAGTACTTC
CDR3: CAWGWEDSYEQYF

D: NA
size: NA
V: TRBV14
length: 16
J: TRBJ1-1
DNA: TGTGCCAGCAGCCAGGGACCCGGTCGGCACGTTTCTGAAGCTTTCTTT
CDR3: CASSQGPGRHVSEAFF

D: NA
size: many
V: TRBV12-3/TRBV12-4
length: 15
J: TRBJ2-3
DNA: TGTGCCAGCAGGCCATTCGGGGGGCGCACAGATACGCAGTATTTT
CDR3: CASRPFGGRTDTQYF

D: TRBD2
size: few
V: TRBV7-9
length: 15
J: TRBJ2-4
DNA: TGTGCCAGCAGCTTAGCGCAAACTAGCGGGGGCATTCAGTACTTC
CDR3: CASSLAQTSGGIQYF

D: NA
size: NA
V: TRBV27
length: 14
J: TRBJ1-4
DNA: TGTGCCAGCAGTTTATCCAGGCTTAATGAAAAACTGTTTTTT
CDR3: CASSLSRLNEKLFF

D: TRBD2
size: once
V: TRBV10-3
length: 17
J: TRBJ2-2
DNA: TGTGCCATCAGTGGGACGCGGGGGTATAGTGACGCCGGGGAGCTGTTTTTT
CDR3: CAISGTRGYSDAGELFF

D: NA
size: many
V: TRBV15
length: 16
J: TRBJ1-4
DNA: TGTGCCACCAGCAGAGAACTAGGACAAGGTGGTGAAAAACTGTTTTTT
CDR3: CATSRELGQGGEKLFF

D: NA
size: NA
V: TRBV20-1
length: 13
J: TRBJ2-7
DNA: TGCAGTGCTAGGGGTGACAGGCCCGTTGAGCAGTACTTC
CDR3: CSARGDRPVEQYF

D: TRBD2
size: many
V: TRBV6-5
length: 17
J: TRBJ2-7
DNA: TGTGCCAGCAGTTACGGACCCGAAAAGAGCGGGAGATATGAGCAGTACTTC
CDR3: CASSYGPEKSGRYEQYF

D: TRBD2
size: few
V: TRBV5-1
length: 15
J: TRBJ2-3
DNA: TGCGCCAGCAGCTCCGGGACTAGCGGGGGAGATACGCAGTATTTT
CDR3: CASSSGTSGGDTQYF

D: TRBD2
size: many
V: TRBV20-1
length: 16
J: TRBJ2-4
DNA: TGCAGTGCTAGACGGGGACTAGCGGGAGGGAAAAACATTCAGTACTTC
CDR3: CSARRGLAGGKNIQYF

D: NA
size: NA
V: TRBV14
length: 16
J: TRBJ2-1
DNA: TGTGCCAGCAGCCAAGTCGGGGGCTACTCCTACAATGAGCAGTTCTTC
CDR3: CASSQVGGYSYNEQFF

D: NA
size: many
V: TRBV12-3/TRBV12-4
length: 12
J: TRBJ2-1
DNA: TGTGCCAGCAGTTTCGGTACTCAGACGCAGTTCTTC
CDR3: CASSFGTQTQFF

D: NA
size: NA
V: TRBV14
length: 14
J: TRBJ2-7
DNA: TGTGCCAGCAGCCAAGCCAGGGGCCCCTACGAGCAGTACTTC
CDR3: CASSQARGPYEQYF

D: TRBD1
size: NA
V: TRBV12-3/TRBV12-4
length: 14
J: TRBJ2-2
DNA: TGTGCCAGCATCAGGGACAGGCGGACCGGGGAGCTGTTTTTT
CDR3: CASIRDRRTGELFF

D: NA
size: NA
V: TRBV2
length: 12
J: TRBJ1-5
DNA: TGTGCCAGCGGGGGGATCCACCAGCCCCAGCATTTT
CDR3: CASGGIHQPQHF

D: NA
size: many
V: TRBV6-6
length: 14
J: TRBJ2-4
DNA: TGTGCCAGCAGCGGAACAGGGCAAGAAAACATTCAGTACTTC
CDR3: CASSGTGQENIQYF

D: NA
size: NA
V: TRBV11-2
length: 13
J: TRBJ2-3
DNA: TGTGCCAGCAACGTCCTAGGGGCAGATACGCAGTATTTT
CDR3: CASNVLGADTQYF

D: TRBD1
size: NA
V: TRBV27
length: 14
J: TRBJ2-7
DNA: TGTGCCAGCAGGTCTGGGACAGGCACCTACGAGCAGTACTTC
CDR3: CASRSGTGTYEQYF

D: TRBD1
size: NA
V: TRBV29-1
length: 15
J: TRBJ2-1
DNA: TGCAGCGTTGAAGATCGACAGGGGGCGCGAAATGAGCAGTTCTTC
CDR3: CSVEDRQGARNEQFF

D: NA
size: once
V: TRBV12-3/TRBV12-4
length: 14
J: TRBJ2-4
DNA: TGTGCCAGCAGTGTAGCGGTAACCAAAAACATTCAGTACTTC
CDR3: CASSVAVTKNIQYF

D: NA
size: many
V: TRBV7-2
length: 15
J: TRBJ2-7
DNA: TGTGCCAGCAGCTTAGTTACAGGCCTGAGTTACGAGCAGTACTTC
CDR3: CASSLVTGLSYEQYF

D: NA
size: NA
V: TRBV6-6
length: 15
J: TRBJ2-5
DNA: TGTGCCAGCAGTTATCAAACAGGGCTAGGGGAGACCCAGTACTTC
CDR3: CASSYQTGLGETQYF

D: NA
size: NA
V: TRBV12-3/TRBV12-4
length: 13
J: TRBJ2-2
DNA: TGTGCCAGCAGTGTAGGGGGAAGCGGGGAGCTGTTTTTT
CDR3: CASSVGGSGELFF

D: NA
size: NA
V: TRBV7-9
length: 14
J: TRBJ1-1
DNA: TGTGCCAGCAGACTCATAGGGAAGTACACTGAAGCTTTCTTT
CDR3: CASRLIGKYTEAFF

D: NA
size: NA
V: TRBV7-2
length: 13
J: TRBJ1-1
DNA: TGTGCCAGCAGCTTAGATGGCCCCACTGAAGCTTTCTTT
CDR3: CASSLDGPTEAFF

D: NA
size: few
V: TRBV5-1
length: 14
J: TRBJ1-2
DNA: TGCGCCAGCAGCATATACAGCGGAGCCTATGGCTACACCTTC
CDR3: CASSIYSGAYGYTF

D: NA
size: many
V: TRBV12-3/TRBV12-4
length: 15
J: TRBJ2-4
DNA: TGTGCCAGCAGCCCCCAGGACCCAGCCAAAAACATTCAGTACTTC
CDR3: CASSPQDPAKNIQYF

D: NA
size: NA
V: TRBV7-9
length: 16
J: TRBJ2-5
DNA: TGTGCCAGCAGCTCACTCTCGACAGCCCCAAGCGAGACCCAGTACTTC
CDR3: CASSSLSTAPSETQYF

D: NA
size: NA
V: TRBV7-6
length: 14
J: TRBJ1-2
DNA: TGTGCCAGCAGCTTAGATCGGGTGCGCTATGGCTACACCTTC
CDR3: CASSLDRVRYGYTF

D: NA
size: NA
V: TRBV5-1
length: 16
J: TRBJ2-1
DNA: TGCGCCAGCAGCTTGGTGTTGACGGGAGCTCCCAATGAGCAGTTCTTC
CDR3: CASSLVLTGAPNEQFF